The T cell receptor beta chain under discussion was sequenced for a study of blood T cell repertoires in COVID-19. Across the study: Samples taken during acute and convalescent COVID-19 were collected in the United States, Italy and Spain. PBMCs, B-cell-depleted T cells, or T cells provided the cDNA or gDNA that made up the material.

In the authors' workflow: Reference gene primer amplification in the assay estimated nucleated cell counts. Using immunoSEQ multiplex PCR, the repertoire was profiled, and TCRdb retains in-frame clones only, with some absent. V and J calls and clone size are those listed in that table; D and trimming were worked out from the DNA. The profile covers around 70,000 clones, with more than 85% appearing a single time and about 5% taken by the ten largest. Per the germline V gene, CDR1 is MNHEY and CDR2 is SVGAGI. The junction had 2 bases not matched to a gene; V was cut back by 6 bases and J by 5 bases. The CDR3 covers 15 residues.

The source is a woman in her fifties or sixties with active COVID-19. Sequenced input: peripheral blood. The chain carries TRBV6-5 and TRBJ2-2; 14 nucleotides match TRBD2. CDR3 sequence reads: CASSRLAGGTGELFF. The CDR3 DNA is TGTGCCAGCAGCCGACTAGCGGGAGGGACCGGGGAGCTGTTTTTT.